The rows below give T cell receptor beta chains drawn from one sample of a study of T cell repertoires in cytomegalovirus infection. TCRdb used MiXCR to reprocess the reads, holding one entry per CDR3 protein. The table includes over 300,000 distinct CDR3 sequences, about a sixth detected once. The sample taken for sequencing was PBMCs. These receptors all come from a human donor in good health (CMV status not recorded). Some clones in this sample may be carry-over from other donors' samples. Each CDR3 is given with its conserved first and last residue. The order of the fields is V gene, D gene, J gene, clone size, CDR3 DNA, CDR3 protein. D genes are given only for firm matches. Rows may omit the clone size; those that give it use once, few, many or a size class.

>TRBV7-2|-|TRBJ2-2|many
TGTGCCAGCAGCTTATCGCAGGGTCCTCGCACCGGGGAGCTGTTTTTT
CASSLSQGPRTGELFF
>TRBV12-3/TRBV12-4|TRBD1|TRBJ1-2|many
TGTGCCAGCAGTTTACCCAGGGGGCATGGCTACACCTTC
CASSLPRGHGYTF
>TRBV10-3|TRBD2|TRBJ2-2|-
TGTGCCATCAGTGACAGGACTAGCGGGGAGGCAATAGCGAACACCGGGGAGCTGTTTTTT
CAISDRTSGEAIANTGELFF
>TRBV7-9|-|TRBJ2-1|-
TGTGCCAGCAGCCTACAGTCAGGCTACTACAATGAGCAGTTCTTC
CASSLQSGYYNEQFF
>TRBV11-2|-|TRBJ2-1|few
TGTGCCAGCAGCTTAGGGGAAACCAACAACAATGAGCAGTTCTTC
CASSLGETNNNEQFF
>TRBV20-1|-|TRBJ1-6|-
TGCAGTGCTAGTCGAGGCCGGGACACCAATAATTCACCCCTCCACTTT
CSASRGRDTNNSPLHF
>TRBV7-2|-|TRBJ2-7|many
TGTGCCAGCAGCTTAAATCGGGCGGACGAGCAGTACTTC
CASSLNRADEQYF
>TRBV7-2|-|TRBJ2-5|many
TGTGCCAGCAGCTTAGTTTTTAACCAAGAGACCCAGTACTTC
CASSLVFNQETQYF
>TRBV5-1|TRBD1|TRBJ2-7|few
TGCGCCAGCAGCTTATCTGAGACAGGGGCCTACGAGCAGTACTTC
CASSLSETGAYEQYF
>TRBV9|TRBD1|TRBJ2-7|-
TGTGCCAGCAGCCCCGCTCCCGGGACAGGGGGAGATAATGAGCAGTACTTC
CASSPAPGTGGDNEQYF
>TRBV7-2|TRBD1|TRBJ2-3|medium-sized
TGTGCCAGCAGCTTCCGGGACAGGGGGCCTGATACGCAGTATTTT
CASSFRDRGPDTQYF
>TRBV7-2|TRBD1|TRBJ2-5|many
TGTGCCAGCAGCCCCAGGGGGCTGGGTGAGACCCAGTACTTC
CASSPRGLGETQYF
>TRBV28|-|TRBJ2-5|-
TGTGCCAGCAGTTCCGCCGCCCTCGTGGGGACCCAGTACTTC
CASSSAALVGTQYF
>TRBV20-1|-|TRBJ1-5|few
TGCAGTGCTCTCCCTGGACAGTCAAATCAGCCCCAGCATTTT
CSALPGQSNQPQHF
>TRBV7-2|-|TRBJ2-3|many
TGTGCCAGCAGCTTAGCAGGGGGGGTCACAGATACGCAGTATTTT
CASSLAGGVTDTQYF
>TRBV20-1|TRBD1|TRBJ2-1|-
TGCAGTGCTAACCTGGACAGGAGGACCAGGGGCAATGAGCAGTTCTTC
CSANLDRRTRGNEQFF
>TRBV20-1|-|TRBJ1-3|once
TGCAGTGCTAGAGATGGGCAGGGGTCTGGAAACACCATATATTTT
CSARDGQGSGNTIYF
>TRBV7-2|-|TRBJ1-1|-
TGTGCCAGCAGCCCCGGGACGGTGGAAGGAGCTTTCTTT
CASSPGTVEGAFF
>TRBV7-8|-|TRBJ1-4|-
TGTGCCAGCAGCTACCGACATAATGAAACACTGTTTTTT
CASSYRHNETLFF
>TRBV12-3/TRBV12-4|TRBD1|TRBJ2-2|-
TGTGCCACCACAGGGGCCGGGGAGCTGTTTTTT
CATTGAGELFF
>TRBV4-2|TRBD1|TRBJ1-5|many
TGTGCCAGCAGCCGCGGGACAGGACAGTATAGCAATCAGCCCCAGCATTTT
CASSRGTGQYSNQPQHF
>TRBV24-1|-|TRBJ1-2|few
TGTGCCACCAGTGATACGGGCGGCGGAGGCTACACCTTC
CATSDTGGGGYTF
>TRBV12-3/TRBV12-4|-|TRBJ2-7|many
TGTGCCAGCAGTTTGTTACTAGGGAACGAGCAGTACTTC
CASSLLLGNEQYF
>TRBV19|TRBD1|TRBJ2-7|many
TGTGCCACGAGTCGGGGACAGGGAGTCGACGAGCAGTACTTC
CATSRGQGVDEQYF
>TRBV7-2|TRBD2|TRBJ2-3|many
TGTGCCAGCAGCTTAGTAGGGGGAGCGGGGGTCACAGATACGCAGTATTTT
CASSLVGGAGVTDTQYF
>TRBV4-3|-|TRBJ2-6|many
TGCGCCAGCAGCCAAGCAGGGTTTGGGGCCAACGTCCTGACTTTC
CASSQAGFGANVLTF
>TRBV4-2|-|TRBJ1-3|many
TGTGCCAGCAGCCCGAGGGAGGCTTGGGATTCGGCTGGAAACACCATATATTTT
CASSPREAWDSAGNTIYF
>TRBV29-1|-|TRBJ1-1|-
TGCAGCGTTGGACGCATGAACACTGAAGCTTTCTTT
CSVGRMNTEAFF
>TRBV2|TRBD1|TRBJ1-4|-
TGTGCCAGCAGTGCATCAGGACAGGGGGCGCGAGGTGAAAAACTGTTTTTT
CASSASGQGARGEKLFF
>TRBV7-9|TRBD1|TRBJ1-1|few
TGTGCCAGCCAGGGACAGGGTAACACTGAAGCTTTCTTT
CASQGQGNTEAFF
>TRBV20-1|-|TRBJ1-4|few
TGCAGTGCTAGAGATCTCCTGACCTCAGGGCCTGAAAATGAAAAACTGTTTTTT
CSARDLLTSGPENEKLFF
>TRBV11-2|TRBD1|TRBJ2-7|-
TGTGCCAGCAGCTTTCGGATTCAGGGGGCCTACGAGCAGTACTTC
CASSFRIQGAYEQYF